These T cell receptor beta chains were read from a single sample in a study of identical twins. A single record per CDR3 protein comes from TCRdb applying MiXCR to the 5' RACE reads. Here the sample spans 400,000 to 550,000 distinct CDR3 sequences, approximately 25% being singletons. These sequences were also reported in another study, on T cells expressing NK-cell markers.

Sequencing was carried out using CD4+ T cells sorted from blood. These TCRs come from a woman aged 18 to 35 in good health. Both conserved end residues are part of each CDR3. The D gene is left open where the match is weak. Rows may omit the clone size; those that give it use once, few, many or a size class.

cdr3_aa: CSALNGLAGFTDTQYF; cdr3_nt: TGCAGTGCCCTGAATGGACTAGCGGGGTTCACAGATACGCAGTATTTT; j_call: TRBJ2-3; d_call: TRBD2; clone_size: few; v_call: TRBV20-1
cdr3_aa: CSARDGGPNSPLHF; cdr3_nt: TGCAGTGCTAGAGATGGCGGGCCGAATTCACCCCTCCACTTT; j_call: TRBJ1-6; d_call: .; clone_size: .; v_call: TRBV20-1
cdr3_aa: CASSPQGALGYTF; cdr3_nt: TGTGCCAGCAGCCCTCAGGGGGCCCTGGGCTACACCTTC; j_call: TRBJ1-2; d_call: TRBD1; clone_size: .; v_call: TRBV6-1
cdr3_aa: CASSFRENEQFF; cdr3_nt: TGTGCCAGCAGCTTCAGGGAGAATGAGCAGTTCTTC; j_call: TRBJ2-1; d_call: .; clone_size: few; v_call: TRBV6-5
cdr3_aa: CATSRDHRVNYGYTF; cdr3_nt: TGTGCCACCAGCAGAGATCACAGAGTAAACTATGGCTACACCTTC; j_call: TRBJ1-2; d_call: .; clone_size: few; v_call: TRBV15
cdr3_aa: CASSVGPADYSNEQFF; cdr3_nt: TGTGCCAGCAGCGTAGGCCCAGCGGACTACTCCAATGAGCAGTTCTTC; j_call: TRBJ2-1; d_call: .; clone_size: .; v_call: TRBV9
cdr3_aa: CAISESSGGYNEQFF; cdr3_nt: TGTGCCATCAGTGAGTCAAGCGGGGGCTACAATGAGCAGTTCTTC; j_call: TRBJ2-1; d_call: TRBD2; clone_size: few; v_call: TRBV10-3
cdr3_aa: CASSTREVRAYGTQYF; cdr3_nt: TGTGCCAGCAGCACTCGAGAGGTTCGTGCGTATGGTACGCAGTATTTT; j_call: TRBJ2-3; d_call: .; clone_size: .; v_call: TRBV3-1
cdr3_aa: CASSPQDRGYEQYF; cdr3_nt: TGTGCCAGCTCACCACAAGACAGGGGGTACGAGCAGTACTTC; j_call: TRBJ2-7; d_call: TRBD1; clone_size: .; v_call: TRBV18
cdr3_aa: CASSPGVSTDTQYF; cdr3_nt: TGTGCCAGCAGCCCAGGGGTCAGCACAGATACGCAGTATTTT; j_call: TRBJ2-3; d_call: .; clone_size: few; v_call: TRBV7-3
cdr3_aa: CASSLGSGGDWWTEAFF; cdr3_nt: TGCGCCAGCAGCTTGGGATCTGGTGGGGACTGGTGGACTGAAGCTTTCTTT; j_call: TRBJ1-1; d_call: .; clone_size: .; v_call: TRBV5-1
cdr3_aa: CSARPQKLNTEAFF; cdr3_nt: TGCAGTGCTAGACCACAAAAATTGAACACTGAAGCTTTCTTT; j_call: TRBJ1-1; d_call: .; clone_size: .; v_call: TRBV20-1
cdr3_aa: CASSHGTVREKLFF; cdr3_nt: TGCGCCAGCAGCCACGGGACAGTCCGTGAAAAACTGTTTTTT; j_call: TRBJ1-4; d_call: TRBD1; clone_size: .; v_call: TRBV4-1
cdr3_aa: CASSVVGANVLTF; cdr3_nt: TGTGCCAGCAGCGTAGTCGGGGCCAACGTCCTGACTTTC; j_call: TRBJ2-6; d_call: .; clone_size: few; v_call: TRBV9
cdr3_aa: CSASGTGGEQYF; cdr3_nt: TGCAGTGCTAGTGGAACTGGGGGGGAGCAGTACTTC; j_call: TRBJ2-7; d_call: .; clone_size: .; v_call: TRBV20-1
cdr3_aa: CASSYHKRTVPLNEQFF; cdr3_nt: TGTGCCAGCAGTTACCATAAACGGACTGTTCCCTTGAATGAGCAGTTCTTC; j_call: TRBJ2-1; d_call: .; clone_size: .; v_call: TRBV6-2/TRBV6-3
cdr3_aa: CAWSLSVNTEAFF; cdr3_nt: TGTGCCTGGAGCCTATCAGTGAACACTGAAGCTTTCTTT; j_call: TRBJ1-1; d_call: .; clone_size: few; v_call: TRBV30
cdr3_aa: CASSRRGLNTGELFF; cdr3_nt: TGTGCCAGCAGCCGGCGGGGACTGAACACCGGGGAGCTGTTTTTT; j_call: TRBJ2-2; d_call: .; clone_size: few; v_call: TRBV7-2
cdr3_aa: CASSFAGGSEAFF; cdr3_nt: TGTGCCAGCAGTTTCGCAGGGGGCTCTGAAGCTTTCTTT; j_call: TRBJ1-1; d_call: TRBD1; clone_size: .; v_call: TRBV25-1
cdr3_aa: CASSLASGGSYEQYF; cdr3_nt: TGTGCCAGCAGCTTAGCTAGCGGCGGTTCCTACGAGCAGTACTTC; j_call: TRBJ2-7; d_call: .; clone_size: few; v_call: TRBV7-9
cdr3_aa: CASSRGGPDAEAFF; cdr3_nt: TGCGCCAGCAGCAGGGGCGGCCCGGACGCTGAAGCTTTCTTT; j_call: TRBJ1-1; d_call: .; clone_size: many; v_call: TRBV5-1
cdr3_aa: CASRMEQKNTEAFF; cdr3_nt: TGTGCCAGCAGGATGGAACAGAAGAACACTGAAGCTTTCTTT; j_call: TRBJ1-1; d_call: .; clone_size: few; v_call: TRBV7-9
cdr3_aa: CASSDTSGGADTQYF; cdr3_nt: TGTGCCAGCAGTGACACTAGCGGGGGGGCCGATACGCAGTATTTT; j_call: TRBJ2-3; d_call: TRBD2; clone_size: .; v_call: TRBV6-4
cdr3_aa: CSVTTAGYGYTF; cdr3_nt: TGCAGCGTTACCACAGCGGGCTATGGCTACACCTTC; j_call: TRBJ1-2; d_call: .; clone_size: few; v_call: TRBV29-1
cdr3_aa: CASSVWRAGGTDTQYF; cdr3_nt: TGTGCCAGCAGCGTCTGGAGGGCGGGGGGCACAGATACGCAGTATTTT; j_call: TRBJ2-3; d_call: TRBD2; clone_size: .; v_call: TRBV11-3
cdr3_aa: CSLTGTSEAYNEQFF; cdr3_nt: TGCAGCTTAACCGGGACTAGCGAGGCCTACAATGAGCAGTTCTTC; j_call: TRBJ2-1; d_call: TRBD2; clone_size: few; v_call: TRBV29-1
cdr3_aa: CATSITVNTEAFF; cdr3_nt: TGTGCCACCAGCATAACAGTGAACACTGAAGCTTTCTTT; j_call: TRBJ1-1; d_call: .; clone_size: few; v_call: TRBV15
cdr3_aa: CASTGAGVYEQYF; cdr3_nt: TGTGCCAGCACGGGAGCGGGAGTATACGAGCAGTACTTC; j_call: TRBJ2-7; d_call: TRBD2; clone_size: few; v_call: TRBV12-3/TRBV12-4
cdr3_aa: CSARDLSGGGRYEQYF; cdr3_nt: TGCAGTGCTAGAGATCTATCCGGGGGGGGGCGCTACGAGCAGTACTTC; j_call: TRBJ2-7; d_call: TRBD2; clone_size: once; v_call: TRBV20-1
cdr3_aa: CSATRTSGVTDTQYF; cdr3_nt: TGCAGTGCCACAAGGACTAGCGGGGTCACAGATACGCAGTATTTT; j_call: TRBJ2-3; d_call: TRBD2; clone_size: .; v_call: TRBV20-1
cdr3_aa: CSADGTHTDTQYF; cdr3_nt: TGCAGTGCTGACGGGACTCACACAGATACGCAGTATTTT; j_call: TRBJ2-3; d_call: .; clone_size: few; v_call: TRBV20-1
cdr3_aa: CASSSSLARGFF; cdr3_nt: TGTGCCAGCAGCTCCTCTCTAGCGCGTGGGTTCTTC; j_call: TRBJ2-1; d_call: .; clone_size: .; v_call: TRBV7-9
cdr3_aa: CASRIRGQYYEQYF; cdr3_nt: TGTGCCAGCAGGATCCGAGGACAGTACTACGAGCAGTACTTC; j_call: TRBJ2-7; d_call: .; clone_size: few; v_call: TRBV6-2/TRBV6-3
cdr3_aa: CSVKPGQGRETQYF; cdr3_nt: TGCAGCGTGAAACCCGGACAGGGGAGGGAGACCCAGTACTTC; j_call: TRBJ2-5; d_call: TRBD1; clone_size: .; v_call: TRBV29-1
cdr3_aa: CAWSRLYNEQFF; cdr3_nt: TGTGCCTGGAGTAGGCTATACAATGAGCAGTTCTTC; j_call: TRBJ2-1; d_call: .; clone_size: .; v_call: TRBV30
cdr3_aa: CASSLRPREHYNSPLHF; cdr3_nt: TGTGCCAGCAGCCTCCGCCCCCGGGAGCACTATAATTCACCCCTCCACTTT; j_call: TRBJ1-6; d_call: .; clone_size: .; v_call: TRBV7-2
cdr3_aa: CSAGDWQEITDTQYF; cdr3_nt: TGCAGTGCCGGGGACTGGCAGGAAATCACAGATACGCAGTATTTT; j_call: TRBJ2-3; d_call: .; clone_size: .; v_call: TRBV20-1
cdr3_aa: CASSGAGYGYTF; cdr3_nt: TGTGCCAGCTCGGGCGCGGGCTATGGCTACACCTTC; j_call: TRBJ1-2; d_call: .; clone_size: few; v_call: TRBV7-2
cdr3_aa: CASSPTSWGTGELFF; cdr3_nt: TGTGCCAGCAGCCCGACTAGTTGGGGCACCGGGGAGCTGTTTTTT; j_call: TRBJ2-2; d_call: .; clone_size: .; v_call: TRBV5-6
cdr3_aa: CAVQTRNEQFF; cdr3_nt: TGTGCCGTCCAGACTCGGAATGAGCAGTTCTTC; j_call: TRBJ2-1; d_call: .; clone_size: .; v_call: TRBV7-9
cdr3_aa: CASSHPPDGRNTQYF; cdr3_nt: TGCGCCAGCAGCCACCCACCGGATGGGAGGAATACGCAGTATTTT; j_call: TRBJ2-3; d_call: .; clone_size: .; v_call: TRBV4-1
cdr3_aa: CAISDGFEGKETQYF; cdr3_nt: TGTGCCATCAGTGATGGGTTCGAGGGAAAAGAGACCCAGTACTTC; j_call: TRBJ2-5; d_call: .; clone_size: .; v_call: TRBV10-3
cdr3_aa: CATSPTSGGNTIYF; cdr3_nt: TGTGCCACATCTCCAACGTCGGGAGGAAACACCATATATTTT; j_call: TRBJ1-3; d_call: .; clone_size: few; v_call: TRBV12-3/TRBV12-4
cdr3_aa: CASSPRLVQFF; cdr3_nt: TGTGCCAGCAGCCCGCGACTAGTCCAGTTCTTC; j_call: TRBJ2-1; d_call: .; clone_size: few; v_call: TRBV7-9
cdr3_aa: CASSPPGLAGPNEQFF; cdr3_nt: TGTGCCAGCAGCCCCCCGGGACTAGCGGGGCCCAATGAGCAGTTCTTC; j_call: TRBJ2-1; d_call: TRBD2; clone_size: few; v_call: TRBV7-8
cdr3_aa: CASSLYGYTEAFF; cdr3_nt: TGTGCCAGCAGCTTGTACGGCTACACTGAAGCTTTCTTT; j_call: TRBJ1-1; d_call: .; clone_size: .; v_call: TRBV5-5
cdr3_aa: CATSRATGPNQPQHF; cdr3_nt: TGTGCCACCAGCAGGGCAACAGGCCCTAATCAGCCCCAGCATTTT; j_call: TRBJ1-5; d_call: .; clone_size: .; v_call: TRBV15
cdr3_aa: CASMHGPDGGQTQYF; cdr3_nt: TGTGCCAGTATGCACGGCCCCGACGGGGGACAGACCCAGTACTTC; j_call: TRBJ2-5; d_call: .; clone_size: few; v_call: TRBV19
cdr3_aa: CASSLGQGTDTEAFF; cdr3_nt: TGTGCCAGCAGCTTGGGCCAGGGCACGGACACTGAAGCTTTCTTT; j_call: TRBJ1-1; d_call: .; clone_size: few; v_call: TRBV5-5
cdr3_aa: CSVGRRGMGQETQYF; cdr3_nt: TGCAGCGTCGGCCGGCGGGGGATGGGCCAAGAGACCCAGTACTTC; j_call: TRBJ2-5; d_call: TRBD2; clone_size: .; v_call: TRBV29-1